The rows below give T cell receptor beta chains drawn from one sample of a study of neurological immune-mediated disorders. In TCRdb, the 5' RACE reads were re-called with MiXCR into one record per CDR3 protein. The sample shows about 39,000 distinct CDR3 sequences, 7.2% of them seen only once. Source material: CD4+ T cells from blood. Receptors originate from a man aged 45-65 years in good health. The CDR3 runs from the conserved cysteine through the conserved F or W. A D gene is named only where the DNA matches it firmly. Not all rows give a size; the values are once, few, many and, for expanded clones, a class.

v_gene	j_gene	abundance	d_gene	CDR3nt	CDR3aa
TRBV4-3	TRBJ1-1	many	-	TGCGCCAGCAGCCAAACTTCAGGGGAGGGAAGAACTGAAGCTTTCTTT	CASSQTSGEGRTEAFF
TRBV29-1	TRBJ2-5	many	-	TGCAGCGTTGAATCGCGATTAGCGGAAGAGACCCAGTACTTC	CSVESRLAEETQYF
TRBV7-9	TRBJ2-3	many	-	TGTGCCAGCAGCAAACAACTAGGGACAGATACGCAGTATTTT	CASSKQLGTDTQYF
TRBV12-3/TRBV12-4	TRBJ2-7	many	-	TGTGCCAGCAGTTCCCAGGGTGTGGTCACCGAGCAGTACTTC	CASSSQGVVTEQYF
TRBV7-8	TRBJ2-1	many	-	TGTGCCAGCAGCGCCCGCAGGGAAGCTCTTTACAATGAGCAGTTCTTC	CASSARREALYNEQFF
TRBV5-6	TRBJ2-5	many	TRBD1	TGTGCCAGCAGCAACAGACAGGGGCGGTGGGAGACCCAGTACTTC	CASSNRQGRWETQYF
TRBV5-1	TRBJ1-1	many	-	TGCGCCAGCAGCTTACAGCCGGGGAACACTGAAGCTTTCTTT	CASSLQPGNTEAFF
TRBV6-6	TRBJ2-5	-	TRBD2	TGTGCCAGCAGGACCGGGACTAGCGGCCAGGAGACCCAGTACTTC	CASRTGTSGQETQYF
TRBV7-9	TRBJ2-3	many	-	TGTGCCATCAATCCTAGCACCGATACGCAGTATTTT	CAINPSTDTQYF
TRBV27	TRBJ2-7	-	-	TGTGCCAGCAGCACGAGGTCGGAAGACTACGAGCAGTACTTC	CASSTRSEDYEQYF
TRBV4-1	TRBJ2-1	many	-	TGCGCCAGCAGCCTCGGGACAACCTACAATGAGCAGTTCTTC	CASSLGTTYNEQFF
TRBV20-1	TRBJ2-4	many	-	TGCAGTGCTGCCCATAATTTAGCCAAAAACATTCAGTACTTC	CSAAHNLAKNIQYF
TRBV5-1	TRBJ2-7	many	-	TGCGCCAGCAGCTTGGCGTCTAGCAGGAATTACGAGCAGTACTTC	CASSLASSRNYEQYF
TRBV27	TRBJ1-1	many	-	TGTGCCAGCAGTTTGTCGGACAGGAACACTGAAGCTTTCTTT	CASSLSDRNTEAFF
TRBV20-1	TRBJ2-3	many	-	TGCAGTGCTAGAGATAGTTTCGCGGGAAGTACAGATACGCAGTATTTT	CSARDSFAGSTDTQYF
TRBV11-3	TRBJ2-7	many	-	TGTGCCAGCAGCCGGACAGGGAGGGACTACGAGCAGTACTTC	CASSRTGRDYEQYF
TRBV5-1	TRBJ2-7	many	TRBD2	TGCGCCAGCAGCTTCCAGGGACTAGGATCGAGGGAGCAGTACTTC	CASSFQGLGSREQYF
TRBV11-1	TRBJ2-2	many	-	TGTGCCAGCAGCGCTCCAGCGGGACACCAGAACACCGGGGAGCTGTTTTTT	CASSAPAGHQNTGELFF
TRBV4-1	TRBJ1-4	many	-	TGCGCCAGCAGCCAAGCGGGGGGGACGCGAGAAAAACTGTTTTTT	CASSQAGGTREKLFF
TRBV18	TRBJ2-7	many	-	TGTGCCAGCTCTCAGACGGGACACCGCTCCTACGAGCAGTACTTC	CASSQTGHRSYEQYF
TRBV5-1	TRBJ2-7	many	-	TGCGCCAGCGGGCCTGGGGGTCCCCCCCGCGAGCAGTACTTC	CASGPGGPPREQYF
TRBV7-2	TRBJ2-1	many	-	TGTGCCAGCAGCCGACGAGGAGACGGGGACTCAAGACGATACAATGAGCAGTTCTTC	CASSRRGDGDSRRYNEQFF
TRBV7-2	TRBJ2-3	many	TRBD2	TGTGCCAGCAGCTTGGGACTAGCGGAGAGGGATACGCAGTATTTT	CASSLGLAERDTQYF
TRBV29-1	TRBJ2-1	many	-	TGCAGCGCCTCTGGCAGGGTAGCCTACAATGAGCAGTTCTTC	CSASGRVAYNEQFF
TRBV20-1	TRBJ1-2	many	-	TGCAGTGCTAGAGATCCCTACAGGGTTAACTATGGCTACACCTTC	CSARDPYRVNYGYTF
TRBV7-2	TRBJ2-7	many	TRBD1	TGTGCCAGCAGCTTACACAGGGGAGTGGGCGAGCAGTACTTC	CASSLHRGVGEQYF
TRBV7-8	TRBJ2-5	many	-	TGTGCCAGCAGCTTATTGTTTGGGGGCAGGGAGACCCAGTACTTC	CASSLLFGGRETQYF
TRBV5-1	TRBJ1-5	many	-	TGCGCCAGCAGCATTGACTTCGGCAATCAGCCCCAGCATTTT	CASSIDFGNQPQHF
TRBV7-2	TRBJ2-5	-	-	TGTGCCAGCAGCTTAGGATCTGAGACCCAGTACTTC	CASSLGSETQYF
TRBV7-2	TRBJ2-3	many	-	TGTGCCAGCAGCTTCACGACTCCCACAGATACGCAGTATTTT	CASSFTTPTDTQYF
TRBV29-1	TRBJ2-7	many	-	TGCAGCGTGGAGGGCGGCAGGGCAGGGTCCTACGAGCAGTACTTC	CSVEGGRAGSYEQYF
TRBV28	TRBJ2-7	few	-	TGTGCCAGCAGTTCCGGACAGTCCTACTACGAGCAGTACTTC	CASSSGQSYYEQYF